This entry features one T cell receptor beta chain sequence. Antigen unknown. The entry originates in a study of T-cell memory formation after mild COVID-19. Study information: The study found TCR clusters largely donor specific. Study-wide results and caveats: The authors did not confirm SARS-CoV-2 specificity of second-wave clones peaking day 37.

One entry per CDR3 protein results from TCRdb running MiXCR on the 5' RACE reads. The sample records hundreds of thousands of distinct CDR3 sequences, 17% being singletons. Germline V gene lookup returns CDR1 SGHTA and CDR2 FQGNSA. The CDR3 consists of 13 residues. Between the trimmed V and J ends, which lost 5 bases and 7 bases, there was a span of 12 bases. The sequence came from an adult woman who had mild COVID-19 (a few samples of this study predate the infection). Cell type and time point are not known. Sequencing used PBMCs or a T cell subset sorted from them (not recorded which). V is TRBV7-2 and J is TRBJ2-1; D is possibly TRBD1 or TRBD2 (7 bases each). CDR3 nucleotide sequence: TGTGCCAGCAGCAATCAGGGGGGGAATGAGCAGTTCTTC. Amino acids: CASSNQGGNEQFF.